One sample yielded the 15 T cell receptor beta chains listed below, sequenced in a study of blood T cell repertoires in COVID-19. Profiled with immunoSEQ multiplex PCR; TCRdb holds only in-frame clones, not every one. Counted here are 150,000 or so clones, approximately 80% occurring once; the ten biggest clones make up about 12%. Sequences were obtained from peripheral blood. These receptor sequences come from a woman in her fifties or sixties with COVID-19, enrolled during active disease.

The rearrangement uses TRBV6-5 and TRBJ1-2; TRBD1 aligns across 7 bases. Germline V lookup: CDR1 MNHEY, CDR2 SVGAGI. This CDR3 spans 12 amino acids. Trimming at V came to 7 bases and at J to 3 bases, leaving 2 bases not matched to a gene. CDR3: CASTRGHYGYTF. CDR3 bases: TGTGCCAGCACGAGGGGGCACTATGGCTACACCTTC.

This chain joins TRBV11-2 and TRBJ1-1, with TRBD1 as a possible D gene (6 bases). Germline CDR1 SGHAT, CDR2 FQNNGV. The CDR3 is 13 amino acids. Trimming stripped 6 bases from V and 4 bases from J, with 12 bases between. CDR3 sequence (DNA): TGTGCCAGCAGTCGCACAGGGTTCACTGAAGCTTTCTTT. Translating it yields CASSRTGFTEAFF.

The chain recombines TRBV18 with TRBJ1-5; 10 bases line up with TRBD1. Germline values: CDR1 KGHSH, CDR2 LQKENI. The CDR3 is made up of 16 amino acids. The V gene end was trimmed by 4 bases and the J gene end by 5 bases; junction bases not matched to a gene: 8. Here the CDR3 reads CASSQGQGERDQPQHF. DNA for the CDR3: TGTGCCAGCTCACAAGGACAGGGGGAGAGGGATCAGCCCCAGCATTTT.

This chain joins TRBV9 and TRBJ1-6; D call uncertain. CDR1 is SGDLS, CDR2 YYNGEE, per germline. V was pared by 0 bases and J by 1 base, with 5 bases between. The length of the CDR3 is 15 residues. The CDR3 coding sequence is TGTGCCAGCAGCGTAGCGCAGTCCTATAATTCACCCCTCCACTTT. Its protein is CASSVAQSYNSPLHF.

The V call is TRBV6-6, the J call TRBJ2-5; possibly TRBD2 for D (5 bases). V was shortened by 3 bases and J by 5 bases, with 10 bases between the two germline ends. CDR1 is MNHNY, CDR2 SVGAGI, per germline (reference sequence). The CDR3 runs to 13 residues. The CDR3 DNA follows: TGTGCCAGCAGTTATGGCGGGTCTGAGACCCAGTACTTC. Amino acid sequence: CASSYGGSETQYF.

CDR3 in DNA: TGTGCCAGCAGTGAAGCGGGGGGACAGAACTTCTATGGCTACACCTTC. This translates into CASSEAGGQNFYGYTF. V and J are TRBV6-1 and TRBJ1-2; 7 bases map to TRBD1. The CDR3 spans 16 residues. Trimming at V came to 0 bases and at J to 4 bases, leaving 8 bases not matched to a gene. From germline, CDR1 is MNHNS and CDR2 SASEGT.

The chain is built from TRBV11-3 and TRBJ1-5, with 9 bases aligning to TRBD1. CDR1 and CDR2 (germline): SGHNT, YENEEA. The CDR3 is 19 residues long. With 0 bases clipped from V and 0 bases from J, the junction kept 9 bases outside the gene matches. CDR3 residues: CASSLELDRGSDSNQPQHF. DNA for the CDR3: TGTGCCAGCAGCTTAGAGTTGGACAGGGGCTCTGATAGCAATCAGCCCCAGCATTTT.

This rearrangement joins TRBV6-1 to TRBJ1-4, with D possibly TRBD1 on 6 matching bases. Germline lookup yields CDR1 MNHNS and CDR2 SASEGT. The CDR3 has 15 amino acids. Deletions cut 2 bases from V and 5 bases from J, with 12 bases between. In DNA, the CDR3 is TGTGCCAGCAGTGAACCCAGGGGACGCAATGAAAAACTGTTTTTT. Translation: CASSEPRGRNEKLFF.

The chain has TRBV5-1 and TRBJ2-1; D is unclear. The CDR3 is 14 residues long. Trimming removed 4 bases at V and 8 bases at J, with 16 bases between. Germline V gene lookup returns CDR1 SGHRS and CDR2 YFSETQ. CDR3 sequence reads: CASSQSPSSDEQFF. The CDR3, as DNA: TGCGCCAGCAGCCAATCTCCTAGTTCGGATGAGCAGTTCTTC.

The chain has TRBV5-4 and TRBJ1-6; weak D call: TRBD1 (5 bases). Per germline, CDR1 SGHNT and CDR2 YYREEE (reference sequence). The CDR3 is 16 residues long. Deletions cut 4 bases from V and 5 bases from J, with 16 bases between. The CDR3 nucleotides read TGTGCCAGCAGCAGCCCCTCGGGAGGGGATAATTCACCCCTCCACTTT. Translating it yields CASSSPSGGDNSPLHF.

The CDR3 reads CASSIRRLRGNTEAFF. CDR3 sequence (DNA): TGTGCCAGTAGTATTCGACGGCTTAGGGGGAACACTGAAGCTTTCTTT. The chain carries TRBV19 and TRBJ1-1, with D tentatively TRBD1 (5 bases). Germline V gives CDR1 LNHDA, CDR2 SQIVND (reference sequence). Trimming stripped 3 bases from V and 1 base from J, with 15 bases between. The length of the CDR3 is 16 residues.

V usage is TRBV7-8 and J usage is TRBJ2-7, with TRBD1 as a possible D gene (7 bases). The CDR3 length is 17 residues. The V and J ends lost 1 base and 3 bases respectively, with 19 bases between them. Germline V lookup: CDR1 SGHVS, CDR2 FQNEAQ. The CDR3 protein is CASSLGFPGGTIYEQYV. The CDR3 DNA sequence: TGTGCCAGCAGCTTAGGTTTCCCAGGGGGGACCATCTACGAGCAGTACGTC.

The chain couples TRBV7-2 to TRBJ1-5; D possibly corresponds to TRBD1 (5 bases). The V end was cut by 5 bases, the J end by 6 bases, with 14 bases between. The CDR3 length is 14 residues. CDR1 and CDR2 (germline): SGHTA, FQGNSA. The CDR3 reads CASSPAGVGQPQHF. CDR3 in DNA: TGTGCCAGCAGCCCGGCGGGGGTGGGTCAGCCCCAGCATTTT.

The CDR3 bases are TGTGCCAGCAGCTTGACAAGGGGGGGTTCACCCCTCCACTTT. Protein sequence: CASSLTRGGSPLHF. The rearrangement uses TRBV5-4 and TRBJ1-6, with D tentatively TRBD1 (6 bases). The CDR3 totals 14 residues. With 1 base removed from V and 9 bases from J, the gap between germline ends came to 11 bases. Looked up from germline, CDR1 is SGHNT and CDR2 is YYREEE (reference sequence).

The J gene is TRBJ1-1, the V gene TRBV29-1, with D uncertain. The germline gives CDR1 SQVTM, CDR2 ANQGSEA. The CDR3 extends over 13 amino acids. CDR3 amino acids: CTSSEGPNTEAFF. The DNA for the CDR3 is TGCACCTCATCCGAGGGCCCGAACACTGAAGCTTTCTTT.